The 21 T cell receptor beta chains below were found in one sample sequenced in a study of blood T cell repertoires in COVID-19. The protocol was immunoSEQ multiplex PCR, while the TCRdb copy is restricted to in-frame clones and leaves out a portion. Of 200,000 to 250,000 clones listed, about nine tenths are singletons. Material: peripheral blood. These receptors were taken from a man aged 50-59 years with acute or convalescent COVID-19.

This chain links TRBV2 with TRBJ1-4, with 10 bases matching TRBD1. V lost 6 bases to trimming and J lost 5 bases; unmatched junction nucleotides: 3. CDR1 and CDR2 from the germline V gene are SNHLY and FYNNEI. CDR3 size: 14 residues. CDR3 protein: CASRDRGMNEKLFF. In DNA, the CDR3 is TGTGCCAGCAGGGACAGGGGGATGAATGAAAAACTGTTTTTT.

The chain couples TRBV11-3 to TRBJ2-3, with 8 bases fitting TRBD1. Germline V CDR1 and CDR2: SGHNT, YENEEA. Germline trimming cut 1 base from V and 1 base from J; bases unmatched to any gene: 4. This CDR3 spans 16 amino acids. The CDR3 reads CASSLGAGGGTDTQYF. DNA of the CDR3: TGTGCCAGCAGCTTAGGTGCAGGGGGCGGCACAGATACGCAGTATTTT.

A single count supports this clone. The genes are TRBV6-5 and TRBJ2-7; 12 nucleotides align to TRBD2. Germline CDR1 reads MNHEY; CDR2 reads SVGAGI. The CDR3 runs 15 residues. With V trimmed by 8 bases and J by 0 bases, 5 bases remained unmatched. The CDR3 sequence is CASVLTSGGSYEQYF. CDR3 coding DNA: TGTGCCAGCGTCTTGACTAGCGGGGGCTCCTACGAGCAGTACTTC.

The rearrangement links TRBV14 to TRBJ1-1; maybe TRBD1 (5 bases). This CDR3 spans 15 amino acids. Germline V gene sequence: CDR1 SGHDN, CDR2 FVKESK. Trimming removed 2 bases at V and 4 bases at J, with 14 bases between. CDR3 in DNA: TGTGCCAGCAGCCAATTTAGGGGCGAGAGCACTGAAGCTTTCTTT. Its translation is CASSQFRGESTEAFF.

The rearrangement uses TRBV24-1 and TRBJ2-5; 9 nucleotides match TRBD2. The junction had 9 bases not matched to a gene; V was cut back by 7 bases and J by 4 bases. This CDR3 is 15 amino acids long. CDR1 is KGHDR and CDR2 is SFDVKD in the germline V gene. The CDR3, as DNA: TGTGCCACCAGCTCCGGTAGCGGGGGACGAGAGACCCAGTACTTC. This codes for CATSSGSGGRETQYF.

The chain recombines TRBV29-1 with TRBJ1-1; D is possibly TRBD1 (6 bases). V lost 5 bases and J lost 1, with 14 bases in between. This CDR3 comprises 14 residues. The germline CDR1 and CDR2 sequences are SQVTM and ANQGSEA. For the CDR3, the DNA is TGCAGCGTTCTCACCGGGACACAGAACACTGAAGCTTTCTTT. This translates into CSVLTGTQNTEAFF.

This rearrangement joins TRBV6-2 or TRBV6-3 to TRBJ1-1, with D uncertain. The CDR3 has 12 residues. Germline V gene sequence: CDR1 MNHEY, CDR2 SVGEGT. Trimming took 4 bases from V and 0 from J, leaving 3 bases between them. CDR3 sequence: CASSFMNTEAFF. The CDR3 nucleotides read TGTGCCAGCAGTTTTATGAACACTGAAGCTTTCTTT.

The chain combines TRBV27 with TRBJ2-1; the D gene is possibly TRBD1 (6 bases). The germline V gene encodes CDR1 MNHEY and CDR2 SMNVEV (reference sequence). The CDR3 sequence is 15 residues long. V was cut by 7 bases and J by 7 bases, with 20 bases left in between. The CDR3 nucleotides read TGTGCCAGCAATCCCCACAGGGTGGGTGGGAATGAGCAGTTCTTC. It is translated as CASNPHRVGGNEQFF.

The genes are TRBV6-2 or TRBV6-3 and TRBJ2-6, with TRBD1 identical over 9 bases. The CDR3 has 15 residues. Germline V gene sequence: CDR1 MNHEY, CDR2 SVGEGT. V dropped 5 bases and J dropped 4; count of bases not matched to a gene: 3. The CDR3 spells CASSNRGLGANVLTF. The CDR3 bases are TGTGCCAGCAGTAACAGGGGGCTAGGGGCCAACGTCCTGACTTTC.

Points on this clone: This specimen includes other DNA sequences encoding the same CDR3. The CDR3 nucleotides read TGCGCCAGCAGCTTGGGAGGCAGTTACAATGAGCAGTTCTTC. Residues: CASSLGGSYNEQFF. The chain couples TRBV5-1 to TRBJ2-1, with no clear D. Trimming cost V 0 bases and J 4 bases, with 8 bases left between them. Germline V CDR1 and CDR2: SGHRS, YFSETQ. This CDR3 has 14 residues.

This sequence joins TRBV19 and TRBJ2-1; D may be TRBD1 (5 bases). V was cut by 5 bases and J by 3 bases, with 11 bases left in between. This CDR3 region has 14 residues. Germline loops: CDR1 LNHDA, CDR2 SQIVND (reference sequence). The CDR3 nucleotides are TGTGCCAGTAGTCCCTCAGGGTACTACAATGAGCAGTTCTTC. Residues: CASSPSGYYNEQFF. Combining the CDR3 with reference TRBV19 and TRBJ2-1 gives the whole variable domain DGGITQSPKYLFRKEGQNVTLSCEQNLNHDAMYWYRQDPGQGLRLIYYSQIVNDFQKGDIAEGYSVSREKKESFPLTVTSAQKNPTAFYLCASSPSGYYNEQFFGPGTRLTVL.

The CDR3 bases are TGCGCCAGCAGCTCGTCCCCAACTCAGGACTCTGGAAACACCATATATTTT. It encodes CASSSSPTQDSGNTIYF. The genes are TRBV5-1 and TRBJ1-3; D is unresolved. Germline-derived CDR1 and CDR2 are SGHRS and YFSETQ. This CDR3 has 17 residues. V was clipped by 3 bases and J by 0 bases, with 16 bases between them.

The rearrangement uses TRBV2 and TRBJ1-2, with D uncertain. V lost 6 bases, J lost 0 bases, and 11 bases lay in between. In germline, CDR1 is SNHLY, CDR2 FYNNEI. The CDR3 length is 14 residues. The CDR3 loop reads CASSGRLANYGYTF. The CDR3 DNA sequence: TGTGCCAGCAGCGGCAGACTAGCTAACTATGGCTACACCTTC.

The gene calls are TRBV10-2 and TRBJ2-2; 9 bases line up with TRBD2. This CDR3 has 16 amino acids. The J segment lost 5 bases and the V segment lost 6 bases, leaving 10 bases of the junction unmatched. Germline loops: CDR1 WSHSY, CDR2 SAAADI. CDR3 nucleotide sequence: TGCGCCAGCAGCCACCCGGGACTAGCAGGGACCGGGGAGCTGTTTTTT. Protein product: CASSHPGLAGTGELFF.

This clone was detected a few times. The chain couples TRBV19 to TRBJ2-5, with 8 bases lining up with TRBD2. CDR3 length equals 15 residues. CDR1 and CDR2 from the germline V gene are LNHDA and SQIVND (reference sequence). V was pared by 5 bases and J by 5 bases, with 10 bases of the junction left unmatched. The CDR3 spells CASSLTLAGTETQYF. Written as DNA, the CDR3 is TGTGCCAGTAGTCTCACCTTAGCGGGGACGGAGACCCAGTACTTC.

CDR3 DNA: TGTGCCAGCAGTCTAGCGGGGGGCCCTATTAATGAGCAGTTCTTC. Translating it yields CASSLAGGPINEQFF. The chain has TRBV6-4 and TRBJ2-1; 11 nucleotides match TRBD2. From germline, CDR1 is MRHNA and CDR2 SNTAGT. V was pared by 5 bases and J by 7 bases, with 7 bases of the junction left unmatched. This CDR3 is built from 15 residues.

The V gene is TRBV7-9, the J gene TRBJ1-4; 9 bases match TRBD1. Germline V gene data show CDR1 as SEHNR and CDR2 as FQNEAQ (reference sequence). This CDR3 is built from 15 residues. Trimming took 2 bases from V and 6 from J; bases not matched to a gene: 4. CDR3 sequence reads: CASSLMDRGDEKLFF. Here the CDR3 DNA reads TGTGCCAGCAGCTTAATGGACAGGGGCGATGAAAAACTGTTTTTT.

Regarding this clone: The identical CDR3 is also encoded by other nucleotide sequences in the sample. The chain combines TRBV11-3 with TRBJ1-1; D remains unclear. This CDR3 has 13 amino acids. Germline values: CDR1 SGHNT, CDR2 YENEEA. V shed 1 base and J shed 1 base, with 4 bases lying between them. The chain's CDR3 is CASSLGRNTEAFF. CDR3 DNA sequence: TGTGCCAGCAGCTTAGGCAGGAACACTGAAGCTTTCTTT.

The genes are TRBV2 and TRBJ1-1; possible D gene TRBD1, 6 bases. This CDR3 comprises 13 residues. Germline assignment: CDR1 SNHLY and CDR2 FYNNEI. V shed 8 bases and J shed 1 base, with 11 bases lying between them. DNA for the CDR3: TGTGCCAGCGAGGGGGATGGGAACACTGAAGCTTTCTTT. Encoded protein: CASEGDGNTEAFF.

This clone was detected once. The rearrangement joins TRBV5-1 to TRBJ1-2; 7 bases map to TRBD1. Unmatched junction bases numbered 21, after V lost 4 bases and J lost 6 bases. The germline V gene encodes CDR1 SGHRS and CDR2 YFSETQ. CDR3 length: 18 residues. The CDR3 is CASSPVWGNPEGAHGYTF. CDR3 nucleotides: TGCGCCAGCAGCCCAGTTTGGGGGAACCCGGAGGGGGCTCATGGCTACACCTTC. The variable domain in full, with the rest retrieved from reference TRBV5-1 and TRBJ1-2, is KAGVTQTPRYLIKTRGQQVTLSCSPISGHRSVSWYQQTPGQGLQFLFEYFSETQRNKGNFPGRFSGRQFSNSRSEMNVSTLELGDSALYLCASSPVWGNPEGAHGYTFGSGTRLTVV.

The chain combines TRBV28 with TRBJ1-2, with 7 positions matching TRBD1. There are 16 residues in the CDR3. The V and J ends lost 3 bases and 2 bases, in that order; junction bases with no gene match: 9. CDR1 MDHEN and CDR2 SYDVKM come from the germline V gene. For the CDR3, the DNA is TGTGCCAGCAGTTTCCCCCTAGGAGGGGGCAACTATGGCTACACCTTC. Its translation: CASSFPLGGGNYGYTF.